The clone carrying this T cell receptor beta chain was counted many times. Its antigen is not identified. This entry is derived from a study of metastatic and nonmetastatic thyroid tumors. Study at large: The comparison covered peripheral blood and tumor or nodule tissue in malignant and benign thyroid patients.

Under the authors' procedure: A classifier of distant metastasis in papillary thyroid cancer was built from CDR3 differences (across clinicopathological groups). TCRdb reprocessed the PCR reads via MiXCR. TCRdb's processing, not the study's, gives the V and J calls here. The data show more than 65,000 clones, approximately 15% seen once. None of the patients had undergone any treatment ahead of thyroid surgery. Findings and caveats of the study: According to reports, the diversity of TCR beta was significantly higher in malignant thyroid tumors than in benign nodules, and this held in both blood and tumor samples.

The specimen sequenced was blood. This sequence originates from a male donor with papillary thyroid cancer or a benign thyroid nodule (not recorded which). Some clones in this sample may be carry-over from other donors' samples.

The CDR3 spells CASSYGRGLGTNEKLFF. Here the CDR3 DNA reads TGTGCCAGCAGTTACGGGCGGGGGCTTGGGACTAATGAAAAACTGTTTTTT. The rearrangement joins TRBV6-5 to TRBJ1-4; a possible D gene is TRBD1 (6 bases). The CDR3 runs to 17 residues. V was pared by 2 bases and J by 2 bases, with 15 bases between. In germline, CDR1 is MNHEY, CDR2 SVGAGI.